This TCR beta chain was documented in a study of T cell changes during pregnancy in multiple sclerosis (dated by TCRdb to between 2019 and 2020). Regarding the complete study: The study looked at changes in the T cell repertoire across pregnancy in women with multiple sclerosis.

As concerns this clone: Its binding antigen is unknown. There are no base qualities to consult, and no much larger clone falls within one base.

Library preparation was by the immunoSEQ multiplex PCR assay. Held by TCRdb, this immuneACCESS table contains in-frame sequences only and omits some clones. Under half of the omission traces to an unresolved V gene where checked; the cause of the rest is unknown. This sample has fewer than 110,000 clones in its table, and roughly nine tenths of those were observed once. About 0.89% of the sample is held by the ten biggest clonotypes. Material: peripheral blood, obtained after pregnancy. The source of this sequence is a female donor with multiple sclerosis, enrolled in a pregnancy study.

This receptor has the CDR3 CASSLVGTVLYNEQFF. The DNA sequence is TGTGCCAGCAGCTTAGTAGGGACAGTCTTATACAATGAGCAGTTCTTC. The chain was built from TRBV7-2 and TRBJ2-1; TRBD1 matches 7 bases in the middle. CDR1 and CDR2 (SGHTA, FQGNSA) derive from the germline V gene. Reading from cysteine to phenylalanine, the CDR3 counts 16 amino acids. The retained sequence is limited to the CDR3, 48 bases, with the frame set at the first base. For this chain, trimming is 1 base at the V end and 4 bases at the J end, and the number of junction bases without a gene match is 7.